This TCR beta chain stems from a study of blood T cell repertoires in COVID-19. Study at large: Italy, Spain and the United States were the sources of the convalescent and acute COVID-19 samples. PBMCs, B-cell-depleted T cells, or T cells were the source of the cDNA or gDNA that made up the material.

Germline V CDR1 and CDR2: SNHLY, FYNNEI. This CDR3 is 13 amino acids long. Trimming shortened V by 8 bases and J by 4 bases, and 14 bases separated the two germline ends. In the source study's methods: Reference gene primer amplification yielded estimated nucleated cell counts. The method was immunoSEQ multiplex PCR; TCRdb's version includes in-frame clones alone and lacks a portion of them. The DNA gave D and trimming, while V, J and clone size come from that table. The sample carries around 300,000 clones, 89% recorded once. V gene TRBV2 combines with J gene TRBJ1-1; weak D call: TRBD1 (6 bases). The sequence was collected from a woman in her forties who had recovered from COVID-19. Sample: peripheral blood. The CDR3 is CASPRGAGTEAFF. The CDR3 nucleotides read TGTGCCAGCCCCCGGGGGGCGGGCACTGAAGCTTTCTTT.